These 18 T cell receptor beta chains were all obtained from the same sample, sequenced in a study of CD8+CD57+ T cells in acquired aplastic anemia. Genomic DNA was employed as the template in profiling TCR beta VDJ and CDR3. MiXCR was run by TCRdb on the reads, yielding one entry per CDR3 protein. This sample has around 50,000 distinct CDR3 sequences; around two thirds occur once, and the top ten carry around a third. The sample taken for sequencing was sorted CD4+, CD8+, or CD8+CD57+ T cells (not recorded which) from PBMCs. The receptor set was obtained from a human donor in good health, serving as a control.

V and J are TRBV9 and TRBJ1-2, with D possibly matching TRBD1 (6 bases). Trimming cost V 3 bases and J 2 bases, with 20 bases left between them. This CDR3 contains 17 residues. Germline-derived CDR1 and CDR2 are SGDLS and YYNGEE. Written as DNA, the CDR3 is TGTGCCAGCAGCGAAGAAAGCGGACAGCTTTTAAACTATGGCTACACCTTC. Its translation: CASSEESGQLLNYGYTF.

In nucleotides, the CDR3 is TGCAGTGCTAGAGGCAGGGAGAGGGATACGCAGTATTTT. It encodes CSARGRERDTQYF. This chain joins TRBV20-1 and TRBJ2-3, with D perhaps assigned TRBD1 or TRBD2 (5 bases each). Trimming pared 1 base from V and 6 bases from J, leaving 11 bases between. From germline, CDR1 is DFQATT and CDR2 SNEGSKA (reference sequence). The CDR3 is 13 amino acids.

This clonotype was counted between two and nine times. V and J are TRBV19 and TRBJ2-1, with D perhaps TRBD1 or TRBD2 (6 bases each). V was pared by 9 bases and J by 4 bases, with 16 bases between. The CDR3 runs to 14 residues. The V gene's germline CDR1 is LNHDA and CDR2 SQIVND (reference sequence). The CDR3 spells CASGTGGSYNEQFF. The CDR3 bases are TGTGCCAGCGGGACTGGGGGCTCTTACAATGAGCAGTTCTTC.

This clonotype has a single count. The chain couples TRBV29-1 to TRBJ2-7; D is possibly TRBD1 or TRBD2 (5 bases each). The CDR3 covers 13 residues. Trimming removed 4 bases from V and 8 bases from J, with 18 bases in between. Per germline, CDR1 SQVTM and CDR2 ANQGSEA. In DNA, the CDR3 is TGCAGCGTTGCCTTGGTCGGGGCCGATAAGCAGTACTTC. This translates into CSVALVGADKQYF.

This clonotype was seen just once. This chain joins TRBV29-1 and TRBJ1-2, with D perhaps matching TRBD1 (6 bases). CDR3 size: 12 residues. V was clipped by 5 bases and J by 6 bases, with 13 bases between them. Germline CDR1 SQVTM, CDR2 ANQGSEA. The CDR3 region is CSVRSGVDGYTF. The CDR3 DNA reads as TGCAGCGTTAGGTCAGGGGTGGATGGCTACACCTTC. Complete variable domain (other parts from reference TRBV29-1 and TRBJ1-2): SAVISQKPSRDICQRGTSLTIQCQVDSQVTMMFWYRQQPGQSLTLIATANQGSEATYESGFVIDKFPISRPNLTFSTLTVSNMSPEDSSIYLCSVRSGVDGYTFGSGTRLTVV.

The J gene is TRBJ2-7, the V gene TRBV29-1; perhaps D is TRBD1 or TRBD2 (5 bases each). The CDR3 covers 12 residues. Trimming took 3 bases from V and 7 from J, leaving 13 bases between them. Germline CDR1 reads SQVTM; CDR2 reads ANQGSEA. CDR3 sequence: CSVDGAEREQYV. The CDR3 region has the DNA TGCAGCGTTGACGGGGCCGAGAGGGAGCAGTACGTC.

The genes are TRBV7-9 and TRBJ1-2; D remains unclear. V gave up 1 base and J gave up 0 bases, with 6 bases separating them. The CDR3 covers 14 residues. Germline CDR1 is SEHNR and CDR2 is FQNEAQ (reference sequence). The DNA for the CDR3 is TGTGCCAGCAGCTTAGGGTTAGCTAACTATGGCTACACCTTC. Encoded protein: CASSLGLANYGYTF.

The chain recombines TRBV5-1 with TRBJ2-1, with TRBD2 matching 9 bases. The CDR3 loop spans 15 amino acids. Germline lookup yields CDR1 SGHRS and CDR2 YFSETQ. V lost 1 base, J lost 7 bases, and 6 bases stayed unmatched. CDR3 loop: CASSLLAGDNNEQFF. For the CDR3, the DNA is TGCGCCAGCAGCTTGTTAGCGGGGGACAATAATGAGCAGTTCTTC. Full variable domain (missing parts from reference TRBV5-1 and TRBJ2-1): KAGVTQTPRYLIKTRGQQVTLSCSPISGHRSVSWYQQTPGQGLQFLFEYFSETQRNKGNFPGRFSGRQFSNSRSEMNVSTLELGDSALYLCASSLLAGDNNEQFFGPGTRLTVL.

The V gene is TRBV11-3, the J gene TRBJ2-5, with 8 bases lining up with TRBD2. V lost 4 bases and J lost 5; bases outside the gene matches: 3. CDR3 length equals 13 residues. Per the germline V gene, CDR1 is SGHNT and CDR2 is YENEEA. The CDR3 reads CASSSGGVETQYF. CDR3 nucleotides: TGTGCCAGCAGCTCCGGGGGGGTTGAGACCCAGTACTTC.

DNA for the CDR3: TGTGCCAGCAGTTTTTTTGGGGAAGCTTATGGCTACACCTTC. This gives the protein CASSFFGEAYGYTF. The V gene is TRBV12-3 or TRBV12-4, the J gene TRBJ1-2; no clear D gene. V was clipped by 3 bases and J by 5 bases, with 13 bases between them. This CDR3 spans 14 amino acids.

The CDR3 reads CASNQFDSHNYGYTF. The CDR3 nucleotides read TGTGCCAGCAACCAATTTGACAGCCATAACTATGGCTACACCTTC. V is TRBV7-9 and J is TRBJ1-2; D perhaps matches TRBD1 (5 bases). V was trimmed by 7 bases and J by 1 base, leaving 16 bases between them. This CDR3 has 15 amino acids. The germline gives CDR1 SEHNR, CDR2 FQNEAQ (reference sequence).

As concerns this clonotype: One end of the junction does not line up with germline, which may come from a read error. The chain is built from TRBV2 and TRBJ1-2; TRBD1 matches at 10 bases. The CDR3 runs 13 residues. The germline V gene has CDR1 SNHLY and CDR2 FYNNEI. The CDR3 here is CASSEGGVTGGPF. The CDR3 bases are TGTGCCAGCAGTGAAGGTGGGGTGACAGGGGGCCCCTTC. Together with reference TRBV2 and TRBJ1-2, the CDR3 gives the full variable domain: EPEVTQTPSHQVTQMGQEVILRCVPISNHLYFYWYRQILGQKVEFLVSFYNNEISEKSEIFDDQFSVERPDGSNFTLKIRSTKLEDSAMYFCASSEGGVTGGPFGSGTRLTVV.

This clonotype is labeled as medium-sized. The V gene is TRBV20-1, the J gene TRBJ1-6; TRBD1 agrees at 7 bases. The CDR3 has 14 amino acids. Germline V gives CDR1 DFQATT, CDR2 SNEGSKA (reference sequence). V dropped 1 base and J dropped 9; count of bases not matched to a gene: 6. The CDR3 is CSARATGESSPLHF. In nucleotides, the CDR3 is TGCAGTGCTAGAGCCACAGGGGAGAGTTCACCCCTCCACTTT.

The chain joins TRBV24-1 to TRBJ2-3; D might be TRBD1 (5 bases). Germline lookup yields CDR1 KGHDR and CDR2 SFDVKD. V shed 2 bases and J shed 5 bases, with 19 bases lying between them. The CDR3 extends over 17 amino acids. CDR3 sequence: CATSDSSQGQLGDTQYF. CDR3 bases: TGTGCCACCAGTGATTCTTCCCAAGGACAATTAGGAGATACGCAGTATTTT.

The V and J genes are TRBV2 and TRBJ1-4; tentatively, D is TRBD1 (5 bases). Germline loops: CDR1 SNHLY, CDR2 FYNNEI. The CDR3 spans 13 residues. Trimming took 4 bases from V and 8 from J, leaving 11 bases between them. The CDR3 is CASSAMGGEKLFF. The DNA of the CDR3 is TGTGCCAGCAGTGCAATGGGGGGAGAAAAACTGTTTTTT.

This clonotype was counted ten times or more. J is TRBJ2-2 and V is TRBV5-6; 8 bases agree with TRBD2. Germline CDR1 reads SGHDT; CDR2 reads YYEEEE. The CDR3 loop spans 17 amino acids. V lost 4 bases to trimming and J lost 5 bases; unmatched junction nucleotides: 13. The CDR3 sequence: CASSPAEREWRTGELFF. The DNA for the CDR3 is TGTGCCAGCAGCCCCGCTGAGCGGGAGTGGCGGACCGGGGAGCTGTTTTTT.

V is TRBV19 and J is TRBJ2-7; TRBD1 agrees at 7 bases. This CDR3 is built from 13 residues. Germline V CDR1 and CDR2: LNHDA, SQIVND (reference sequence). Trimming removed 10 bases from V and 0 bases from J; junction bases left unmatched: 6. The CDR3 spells CATQTGSSYEQYF. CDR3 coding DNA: TGTGCCACTCAGACAGGGAGCTCCTACGAGCAGTACTTC.

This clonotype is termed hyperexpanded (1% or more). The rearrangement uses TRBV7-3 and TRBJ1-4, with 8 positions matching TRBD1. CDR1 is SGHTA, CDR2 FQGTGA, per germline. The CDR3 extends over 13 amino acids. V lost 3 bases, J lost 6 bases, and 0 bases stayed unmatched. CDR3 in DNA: TGTGCCAGCAGCTTGGACAGGGATGAAAAACTGTTTTTT. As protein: CASSLDRDEKLFF.